The clone carrying this T cell receptor (beta chain) was seen more than once but under ten times. Its antigen is currently unknown. The CDR3 contains 18 residues. The germline V gene has CDR1 LGHNA and CDR2 YSLEER. V dropped 1 base and J dropped 0; count of bases not matched to a gene: 9. MiXCR, run by TCRdb on the 5' RACE reads, gives a single entry per CDR3 protein. The table shows 350,000 to 450,000 distinct CDR3 sequences, with around 19% occurring only once. The sample originates from a study of T cells after yellow fever vaccination. Overall study findings and caveats: Abundant clonotypes from the bulk population could get into FACS-sorted repertoires as contaminants. On re-exposure, the response was weaker but peaked faster, at day 5 versus 15.

The sequence derives from a man younger than 35 who received the YFV17D yellow fever vaccine. The specimen was PBMCs, collected before the yellow fever booster vaccination. The chain links TRBV4-3 to TRBJ2-1; 7 nucleotides agree with TRBD1. The CDR3 sequence is CASSQALNRGDSYNEQFF. The CDR3, as DNA: TGCGCCAGCAGCCAAGCCCTTAACAGGGGAGACTCCTACAATGAGCAGTTCTTC.